The 2 T cell receptor beta chains presented below share a single source sample, sequenced in a study of response to subunit inactivated influenza vaccine. TCRdb fed the RT-PCR reads into MiXCR, producing one record per CDR3 protein. Of 650,000 to 800,000 distinct CDR3 sequences listed, approximately 17% are singletons. This specimen was PBMCs from blood, taken 5 to 6 days after vaccination. These TCRs come from a man aged 50-60 years who received an inactivated influenza vaccine.

This clonotype was detected ten times or more. The chain links TRBV12-3 or TRBV12-4 to TRBJ2-2; no clear D gene. This CDR3 contains 14 residues. Deletions cut 6 bases from V and 2 bases from J, with 10 bases between. The CDR3 DNA reads TGTGCCAGCAGCCACCTAGTTAACACCGGGGAGCTGTTTTTT. Translation: CASSHLVNTGELFF.

This sequence joins TRBV12-2 and TRBJ1-5; whether TRBD1, the table's D call, matches the DNA was not checked. TRBV12-2 is labeled a pseudogene. The CDR3 runs 15 residues. CDR3 DNA: TGTGCAAGTCGCTTAGCTATCGGACAGGGGGAGCCCCAGCATTTT. As protein: CASRLAIGQGEPQHF.